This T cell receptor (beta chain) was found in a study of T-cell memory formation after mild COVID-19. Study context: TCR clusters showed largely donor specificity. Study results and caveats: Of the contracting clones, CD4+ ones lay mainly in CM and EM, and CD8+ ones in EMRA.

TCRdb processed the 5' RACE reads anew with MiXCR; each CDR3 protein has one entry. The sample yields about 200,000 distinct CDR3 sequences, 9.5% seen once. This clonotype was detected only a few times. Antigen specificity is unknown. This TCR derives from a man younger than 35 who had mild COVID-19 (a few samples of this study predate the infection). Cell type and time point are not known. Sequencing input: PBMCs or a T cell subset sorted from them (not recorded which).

The CDR3 region is CAWSVDRTDTQYF. The CDR3 region has the DNA TGTGCCTGGAGCGTGGACAGAACAGATACGCAGTATTTT. The chain recombines TRBV30 with TRBJ2-3, with a tentative D call TRBD1 (6 bases). Germline CDR1 GTSNPN, CDR2 SVGIG (reference sequence). There are 13 residues in the CDR3. Trimming shortened V by 3 bases and J by 3 bases, and 10 bases separated the two germline ends.